The clone carrying this T cell receptor beta chain appeared a few times. It was RNA transcripts that yielded the amplified TCR beta CDR3 regions. An initial round of RT-PCR targeting the TCR CDR3 relied on the HTBI primer set. TCRdb independently ran MiXCR on the multiplex PCR reads; one entry per CDR3 protein. The sample has about 640,000 distinct CDR3 sequences; about 20% are singletons. The CDR3 contains 16 residues. Germline assignment: CDR1 SGHVS and CDR2 FQNEAQ. V dropped 4 bases and J dropped 4 bases, with 19 bases sitting between them. The data were taken from a study of T cells in Graves' hyperthyroidism and ophthalmopathy.

This receptor was obtained from a man aged 25 to 45 with Graves' ophthalmopathy. Sequences were obtained from blood. V usage is TRBV7-8 and J usage is TRBJ2-5; D assignment may be TRBD1 or TRBD2 (6 bases each). The DNA for the CDR3 is TGTGCCAGCAGCTCCACGGGGGCGCTGGGGGCAGAGACCCAGTACTTC. Translation gives CASSSTGALGAETQYF.